The following is a TCR beta chain sequence with its context. The target antigen is unknown. TCRdb ran MiXCR on the 5' RACE reads and lists one entry per CDR3 protein. This sample has roughly 690,000 distinct CDR3 sequences, with around 6% found just once. This entry belongs to a study of identical twins. Study-level results: Cross-sectional statistics underpinned the conclusions; the same donors were not followed.

This CDR3 contains 18 residues. V shed 5 bases and J 7 bases; nucleotides not matched to a gene: 16. This receptor was taken from a man aged 18 to 29 in good health. The chain links TRBV12-3 or TRBV12-4 to TRBJ2-1; TRBD2 aligns across 11 bases. The sample taken for sequencing was naive T cells sorted from blood. The CDR3 loop reads CASSPRSTSGRGRNEQFF. The CDR3 nucleotides are TGTGCCAGCAGTCCCCGGTCTACTAGCGGGAGAGGTCGGAATGAGCAGTTCTTC.